One sample yielded the 21 T cell receptor beta chains listed below, sequenced in a study of T cell changes during pregnancy in multiple sclerosis. Clones were read by immunoSEQ multiplex PCR, and TCRdb kept only the in-frame ones, dropping some. The data contain about 44,000 clones, roughly 91% of them singletons. The material was CD4+ T cells from peripheral blood mononuclear cells, obtained in the first trimester of pregnancy. These receptors originate from a female donor with multiple sclerosis, enrolled in a pregnancy study.

V and J are TRBV6-6 and TRBJ1-4; 7 positions match TRBD1. The CDR3 extends over 15 amino acids. CDR1 is MNHNY, CDR2 SVGAGI, per germline (reference sequence). V lost 10 bases and J lost 8; bases outside the gene matches: 16. The CDR3 sequence: CATQGETGISEKLFF. In nucleotides, the CDR3 is TGTGCCACTCAGGGCGAGACAGGGATTAGCGAAAAACTGTTTTTT.

Note on this clone: Other DNA sequences in the same sample also yield this CDR3. V is TRBV6-5 and J is TRBJ1-5; D is undetermined. V dropped 5 bases and J dropped 0 bases, with 5 bases sitting between them. CDR1 is MNHEY, CDR2 SVGAGI, per germline. This CDR3 spans 13 amino acids. The CDR3: CASSSGSNQPQHF. As DNA, the CDR3 is TGTGCCAGCAGTAGCGGTAGCAATCAGCCCCAGCATTTT.

The chain couples TRBV18 to TRBJ2-1, with TRBD2 matching over 9 bases. V trimming: 1 base; J trimming: 4 bases; junction bases outside the gene matches: 8. Germline V gene lookup returns CDR1 KGHSH and CDR2 LQKENI. The CDR3 has 17 amino acids. CDR3 DNA: TGTGCCAGCTCACCACTTAGCGGGAGTTCCTTATACAATGAGCAGTTCTTC. Its translation: CASSPLSGSSLYNEQFF.

V gene TRBV4-2 combines with J gene TRBJ2-3, with D possibly being TRBD2 (5 bases). Trimming left V 0 bases short and J 6 bases short, with 19 bases between. Germline loops: CDR1 LGHNA, CDR2 YNFKEQ. The CDR3 has 17 amino acids. CDR3 region: CASSQERSGLVSDTQYF. Here the CDR3 DNA reads TGTGCCAGCAGCCAAGAAAGAAGCGGCCTGGTTTCGGATACGCAGTATTTT.

The chain combines TRBV6-5 with TRBJ2-3, with 9 bases matching TRBD2. The V gene end was trimmed by 5 bases and the J gene end by 3 bases; junction bases not matched to a gene: 6. The CDR3 totals 15 residues. The germline gives CDR1 MNHEY, CDR2 SVGAGI. CDR3 sequence: CASSPEGLATDTQYF. DNA for the CDR3: TGTGCCAGCAGTCCGGAGGGACTAGCAACAGATACGCAGTATTTT.

The chain has TRBV19 and TRBJ2-3, with D uncertain. In germline, CDR1 is LNHDA, CDR2 SQIVND (reference sequence). The CDR3 is 12 amino acids. V was pared by 2 bases and J by 5 bases, with 5 bases between. The CDR3, as DNA: TGTGCCAGTAGTATAACGGGAGATACGCAGTATTTT. Its protein product is CASSITGDTQYF.

This clone was counted between two and nine times. The chain joins TRBV19 to TRBJ2-7; TRBD1 agrees at 11 bases. J was trimmed by 4 bases and V by 5 bases; bases with no gene match: 7. The CDR3 totals 15 residues. Germline loops: CDR1 LNHDA, CDR2 SQIVND (reference sequence). CDR3 amino acids: CASSALRDRGYEQYF. The CDR3 bases are TGTGCCAGTAGTGCACTCCGGGACAGGGGGTACGAGCAGTACTTC.

This clone showed up just a few times. The same CDR3 arises from other DNA sequences in this sample as well. The gene calls are TRBV30 and TRBJ1-5, with a weak D call TRBD1 (5 bases). Trimming took 3 bases from V and 1 from J, leaving 7 bases between them. CDR3 size: 13 residues. Germline V gives CDR1 GTSNPN, CDR2 SVGIG (reference sequence). CDR3 amino acids: CAWSGGSNQPQHF. DNA for the CDR3: TGTGCCTGGAGCGGGGGAAGCAATCAGCCCCAGCATTTT.

The rearrangement links TRBV5-1 to TRBJ2-1; 14 bases fit TRBD2. J was trimmed by 7 bases and V by 4 bases; bases with no gene match: 10. The CDR3 length is 17 residues. Germline loops: CDR1 SGHRS, CDR2 YFSETQ. CDR3 loop: CASSLTSGRATGNEQFF. Written as DNA, the CDR3 is TGCGCCAGCAGCCTGACTAGCGGGAGGGCCACGGGGAATGAGCAGTTCTTC.

V and J are TRBV4-3 and TRBJ1-2, with D uncertain. The CDR3 runs to 14 residues. CDR1 and CDR2 (germline): LGHNA, YSLEER. Trimming removed 1 base at V and 4 bases at J, with 10 bases between. CDR3 DNA: TGCGCCAGCAGCCAAGGCCGGGGAGGCTATGGCTACACCTTC. Its translation: CASSQGRGGYGYTF.

This rearrangement joins TRBV19 to TRBJ1-5; perhaps TRBD1 as D (6 bases). Germline-derived CDR1 and CDR2 are LNHDA and SQIVND (reference sequence). This CDR3 has 18 amino acids. V lost 1 base, J lost 9 bases, and 25 bases lay in between. The CDR3 spells CASSIGRDRIYHYGPQHF. In nucleotides, the CDR3 is TGTGCCAGTAGTATAGGGCGAGACAGGATTTATCACTATGGGCCCCAGCATTTT.

V usage is TRBV7-3 and J usage is TRBJ1-2; 7 bases align to TRBD1. CDR3 size: 15 residues. V was pared by 2 bases and J by 5 bases, with 8 bases of the junction left unmatched. Germline loops: CDR1 SGHTA, CDR2 FQGTGA. The CDR3 reads CASSLSTGQAYGYTF. The CDR3 nucleotides read TGTGCCAGCAGCTTATCTACCGGACAGGCGTATGGCTACACCTTC. The variable domain in full, with the rest retrieved from reference TRBV7-3 and TRBJ1-2, is GAGVSQTPSNKVTEKGKYVELRCDPISGHTALYWYRQSLGQGPEFLIYFQGTGAADDSGLPNDRFFAVRPEGSVSTLKIQRTERGDSAVYLCASSLSTGQAYGYTFGSGTRLTVV.

This rearrangement joins TRBV5-1 to TRBJ2-1, with 10 bases fitting TRBD2. Germline V CDR1 and CDR2: SGHRS, YFSETQ. J lost 4 bases, V lost 3 bases, and 7 bases had no gene match. This CDR3 is 16 amino acids long. For the CDR3, the DNA is TGCGCCAGCAGCTGGTCTAGCGGGAGCACGTACAATGAGCAGTTCTTC. It codes for CASSWSSGSTYNEQFF.

This clone has just a few counts. The chain employs TRBV6-5 and TRBJ2-1, with D possibly TRBD1 on 5 matching bases. CDR1 is MNHEY, CDR2 SVGAGI, per germline. This CDR3 region has 15 residues. The V gene lost 6 bases and the J gene lost 0 bases, with 12 bases spanning the gap. The CDR3 reads CASSRQGSSYNEQFF. The CDR3 DNA reads TGTGCCAGCAGCCGTCAGGGTAGCTCCTACAATGAGCAGTTCTTC.

The CDR3 DNA is TGCGCCAGCAGTGATGCGGGGCGAAACTACAATGAGCAGTTCTTC. Encoded protein: CASSDAGRNYNEQFF. V is TRBV10-1 and J is TRBJ2-1, with D perhaps TRBD2 (6 bases). V lost 3 bases, J lost 3 bases, and 12 bases lay in between. The CDR3 spans 15 residues. CDR1 WNHNN and CDR2 SYGVQD come from the germline V gene (reference sequence).

This rearrangement joins TRBV27 to TRBJ2-1, with 12 bases lining up with TRBD2. CDR1 and CDR2 (germline): MNHEY, SMNVEV (reference sequence). Trimming at V came to 2 bases and at J to 9 bases, leaving 11 bases not matched to a gene. The length of the CDR3 is 17 residues. The CDR3 nucleotides read TGTGCCAGCAGTTTACGACTAGCGGGAGCGTTAGACCCTGAGCAGTTCTTC. Protein: CASSLRLAGALDPEQFF.

Only one count was recorded for this clone. The chain combines TRBV6-1 with TRBJ2-3, with D perhaps TRBD2 (6 bases). This CDR3 comprises 14 residues. V lost 6 bases to trimming and J lost 2 bases, with 12 bases between them. Germline V CDR1 and CDR2: MNHNS, SASEGT. The CDR3 is CASRRDLHTDTQYF. The CDR3 DNA reads TGTGCCAGCAGGCGGGATTTACACACAGATACGCAGTATTTT.

V usage is TRBV5-1 and J usage is TRBJ2-3; 11 bases align to TRBD2. This CDR3 has 16 residues. Looked up from germline, CDR1 is SGHRS and CDR2 is YFSETQ. Trimming took 5 bases from V and 3 from J; bases not matched to a gene: 8. CDR3 coding DNA: TGCGCCAGCAGGCAAACTAGCGGGAGTTCGACAGATACGCAGTATTTT. Its protein product is CASRQTSGSSTDTQYF.

The chain joins TRBV5-1 to TRBJ2-1; 8 positions agree with TRBD2. The germline gives CDR1 SGHRS, CDR2 YFSETQ. The V and J ends lost 4 bases and 8 bases, in that order; junction bases with no gene match: 14. The length of the CDR3 is 16 residues. CDR3 protein: CASSGAGGTRGYEQFF. For the CDR3, the DNA is TGCGCCAGCAGCGGGGCCGGGGGGACTAGGGGGTATGAGCAGTTCTTC.

This chain joins TRBV19 and TRBJ2-1; 8 nucleotides agree with TRBD2. Germline CDR1 LNHDA, CDR2 SQIVND (reference sequence). The CDR3 extends over 14 amino acids. Trimming took 7 bases from V and 5 from J; bases not matched to a gene: 7. The CDR3 DNA reads TGTGCCAGTAAAGAAGCGGGAGTCCACAATGAGCAGTTCTTC. As protein: CASKEAGVHNEQFF.

This chain connects TRBV19 to TRBJ1-5; TRBD1 might be the D (6 bases). This CDR3 comprises 18 residues. Germline-derived CDR1 and CDR2 are LNHDA and SQIVND (reference sequence). Between the trimmed V and J ends, which lost 5 bases and 3 bases, there was a span of 23 bases. The CDR3 DNA reads TGTGCCAGTAGTTCCAGCCCCGAACAGGGCCAGGTCAATCAGCCCCAGCATTTT. Protein sequence: CASSSSPEQGQVNQPQHF.